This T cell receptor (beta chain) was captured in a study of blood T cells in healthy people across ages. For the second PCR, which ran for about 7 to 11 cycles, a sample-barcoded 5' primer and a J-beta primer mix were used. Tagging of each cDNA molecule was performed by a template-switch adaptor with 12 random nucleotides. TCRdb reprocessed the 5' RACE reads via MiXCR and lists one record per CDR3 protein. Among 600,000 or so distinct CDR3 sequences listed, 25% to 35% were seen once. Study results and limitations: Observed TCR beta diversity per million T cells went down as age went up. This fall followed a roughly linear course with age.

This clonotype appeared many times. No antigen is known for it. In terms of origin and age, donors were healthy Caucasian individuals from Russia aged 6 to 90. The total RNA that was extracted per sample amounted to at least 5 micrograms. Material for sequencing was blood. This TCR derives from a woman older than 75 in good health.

In nucleotides, the CDR3 is TGCAGTGCTAGAGATATGGCCGACAGGGGGCAGACAGATACGCAGTATTTT. Protein: CSARDMADRGQTDTQYF. The chain recombines TRBV20-1 with TRBJ2-3; 10 bases fit TRBD1. The CDR3 runs to 17 residues. CDR1 and CDR2 (germline): DFQATT, SNEGSKA (reference sequence). Trimming at V came to 0 bases and at J to 3 bases, leaving 9 bases not matched to a gene.